There are a few counts of the clone carrying this TCR beta chain. Its antigen is unknown. The data originate from a study of blood T cells in healthy people across ages. Findings of the study overall: Higher diversity, along with more naive CD4+ cells, distinguished long-lived donors from aged donors. CMV infection status of these donors was not known.

It was with a sample-barcoded 5' primer and a J-beta primer mix that a second PCR of about 6 to 12 cycles was run. Carrying 12 random nucleotides, a template-switch adaptor labeled each individual cDNA molecule. TCRdb re-called the 5' RACE reads with MiXCR, one entry per CDR3 protein. The sample has approximately 1,000,000 distinct CDR3 sequences, around 43% seen once. Germline V lookup: CDR1 SGHAT, CDR2 FQNNGV. The CDR3 spans 15 residues. Trimming cost V 5 bases and J 3 bases; bases outside gene matches: 7. Peripheral blood from each donor was collected in a volume of about 10 milliliters. V is TRBV11-2 and J is TRBJ2-7, with TRBD1 matching 10 bases. The sequence derives from a woman aged 55-70 years in good health. Sequencing was done on a sample of blood. The CDR3 coding sequence is TGTGCCAGCAGCGGTGACGGGACAGGGGTCTACGAGCAGTACTTC. This encodes CASSGDGTGVYEQYF. The whole variable domain, filled in from reference TRBV11-2 and TRBJ2-7, reads EAGVAQSPRYKIIEKRQSVAFWCNPISGHATLYWYQQILGQGPKLLIQFQNNGVVDDSQLPKDRFSAERLKGVDSTLKIQPAKLEDSAVYLCASSGDGTGVYEQYFGPGTRLTVT.